This entry describes one T cell receptor (beta chain). Its antigen is undetermined. This table comes from immunoSEQ multiplex PCR, and its TCRdb copy is limited to in-frame clones, with some not included. The data show 60,000 or so clones, around 90% seen once. This sample is drawn from a study of OX40 agonist ivuxolimab in advanced cancers. Study details: Of the patients, three showed partial responses, one with hepatocellular carcinoma and two with cutaneous melanoma.

Per germline, CDR1 MNHNS and CDR2 SASEGT. The V and J ends lost 6 bases and 11 bases respectively, with 13 bases between them. This CDR3 region has 11 residues. Notes on the study in general: At doses 0.1 to 3.0 mg/kg, CD4+ and CD8+ clones expanded. The study found that CD8+ T cells averaged more expanded clones than CD4+.

With autoimmune disease history or systemic immunosuppression, patients were excluded. The J gene is TRBJ1-1, the V gene TRBV6-1, with no clear D. This specimen was CD4+ or CD8+ T cells sorted from blood, taken in a trial of the OX40 agonist ivuxolimab. The clonotype was recovered from an adult with an advanced solid tumor such as melanoma, head and neck, liver or kidney cancer. CDR3 nucleotide sequence: TGTGCCAGCAGATTATGGGAAGAGGCTTTCTTT. It translates to CASRLWEEAFF.